This TCR beta chain emerged from a study of blood T cell repertoires in COVID-19. Repertoires were generated with immunoSEQ multiplex PCR, while TCRdb's copy carries only in-frame clones and drops some. Among 250,000 to 350,000 clones, roughly nine tenths were seen once, and the ten largest hold roughly 2.9%. The source material was PBMCs or T cells enriched from blood (not recorded which). The TCR originated in a woman aged 50 to 60 who had been exposed to COVID-19.

The CDR3 DNA reads as TGCGCCAGCAGCCCTGTCGGGACATCAAGCTCCTACGAGCAGTACTTC. It yields the protein CASSPVGTSSSYEQYF. This chain uses TRBV5-1 with TRBJ2-7, with D tentatively TRBD1 (6 bases). Per the germline V gene, CDR1 is SGHRS and CDR2 is YFSETQ. V dropped 4 bases and J dropped 0 bases, with 17 bases sitting between them. This CDR3 is 16 amino acids long.